The 22 T cell receptor beta chains below all came from one sample that was sequenced in a study of identifying expanded T cells in peripheral blood. Here immunoSEQ multiplex PCR was the method, and the copy in TCRdb shows in-frame clones only, minus some. The sample has 70,000 or so clones, 75% to 90% seen once. Sequencing input: blood. These receptors all come from a person aged 18 to 70 in good health.

The chain uses TRBV30 and TRBJ1-2; D might be TRBD1 (6 bases). CDR1 is GTSNPN and CDR2 is SVGIG in the germline V gene (reference sequence). There are 14 residues in the CDR3. Trimming shortened V by 0 bases and J by 3 bases, and 11 bases separated the two germline ends. The CDR3 here is CAWSVTGTDYGYTF. CDR3 DNA sequence: TGTGCCTGGAGTGTCACAGGGACGGACTATGGCTACACCTTC. Filled out from reference TRBV30 and TRBJ1-2, the complete variable domain reads SQTIHQWPATLVQPVGSPLSLECTVEGTSNPNLYWYRQAAGRGLQLLFYSVGIGQISSEVPQNLSASRPQDRQFILSSKKLLLSDSGFYLCAWSVTGTDYGYTFGSGTRLTVV.

The V gene is TRBV6-5, the J gene TRBJ2-6; D is uncertain. Germline V lookup: CDR1 MNHEY, CDR2 SVGAGI. The length of the CDR3 is 13 residues. V gave up 2 bases and J gave up 11 bases, with 10 bases separating them. DNA of the CDR3: TGTGCCAGCAGTTACAGGGCGTCTGACGTCCTGACTTTC. Encoded protein: CASSYRASDVLTF.

This chain uses TRBV7-2 with TRBJ2-2; 13 bases are shared with TRBD2. The CDR3 is 16 amino acids. Germline V lookup: CDR1 SGHTA, CDR2 FQGNSA. V trimming: 4 bases; J trimming: 7 bases; junction bases outside the gene matches: 6. The CDR3 DNA reads as TGTGCCAGCAGCTCGAGACTAGCGGGGGGAATCGGGGAGCTGTTTTTT. It yields the protein CASSSRLAGGIGELFF.

This chain uses TRBV6-1 with TRBJ1-2; TRBD1 aligns across 12 bases. The V and J ends lost 8 bases and 7 bases, in that order; junction bases with no gene match: 11. The CDR3 extends over 15 amino acids. Germline V gene data show CDR1 as MNHNS and CDR2 as SASEGT. CDR3 coding DNA: TGTGCCAGCGAAACCCCGGGACAGGGGGCAGGTGGCTACACCTTC. Its protein is CASETPGQGAGGYTF.

The chain is built from TRBV11-2 and TRBJ1-4; 9 nucleotides align to TRBD1. The CDR3 extends over 16 amino acids. Germline V gives CDR1 SGHAT, CDR2 FQNNGV. Trimming cost V 3 bases and J 0 bases; bases outside gene matches: 2. The chain's CDR3 is CASSFGQGPTNEKLFF. The DNA for the CDR3 is TGTGCCAGCAGCTTTGGACAGGGGCCAACTAATGAAAAACTGTTTTTT.

V is TRBV6-5 and J is TRBJ2-5; TRBD2 might be the D (5 bases). This CDR3 is 15 amino acids long. Per the germline V gene, CDR1 is MNHEY and CDR2 is SVGAGI. Deletions cut 2 bases from V and 5 bases from J, with 15 bases between. The CDR3 loop is CASSYEGFPSETQYF. CDR3 bases: TGTGCCAGCAGTTACGAGGGCTTCCCGTCTGAGACCCAGTACTTC.

Notes on this clone: Its ends do not fully match the called genes, so a read error is possible. This rearrangement joins TRBV28 to TRBJ2-5; TRBD1 matches 9 bases. Germline V gives CDR1 MDHEN, CDR2 SYDVKM. The CDR3 loop spans 15 amino acids. CDR3 bases: TGTGCCAGCAGACCTCGGGACAGGGAATGGGAGACCCGGTACTTC. Amino acid sequence: CASRPRDREWETRYF.

The chain carries TRBV5-1 and TRBJ1-2, with D perhaps TRBD1 (5 bases). V lost 2 bases, J lost 6 bases, and 11 bases lay in between. The CDR3 totals 13 residues. CDR1 is SGHRS and CDR2 is YFSETQ in the germline V gene. CDR3 protein: CASSFVGDDGYTF. The CDR3 DNA reads TGCGCCAGCAGCTTTGTAGGGGACGATGGCTACACCTTC. The whole variable domain, filled in from reference TRBV5-1 and TRBJ1-2, reads KAGVTQTPRYLIKTRGQQVTLSCSPISGHRSVSWYQQTPGQGLQFLFEYFSETQRNKGNFPGRFSGRQFSNSRSEMNVSTLELGDSALYLCASSFVGDDGYTFGSGTRLTVV.

This chain connects TRBV6-1 to TRBJ1-2; D perhaps matches TRBD1 (6 bases). CDR1 is MNHNS, CDR2 SASEGT, per germline. This CDR3 is built from 13 residues. V was cut by 5 bases and J by 3 bases, with 10 bases left in between. The CDR3 DNA follows: TGTGCCAGCAGTCGAGGGGGGGACTATGGCTACACCTTC. It codes for CASSRGGDYGYTF.

The V gene is TRBV28, the J gene TRBJ2-3; TRBD2 matches at 11 bases. V shed 6 bases and J 2 bases; nucleotides not matched to a gene: 4. From germline, CDR1 is MDHEN and CDR2 SYDVKM. This CDR3 has 15 residues. CDR3 sequence reads: CASRLAGGSTDTQYF. CDR3 coding DNA: TGTGCCAGCAGGCTAGCGGGAGGCTCCACAGATACGCAGTATTTT.

This clone was picked up a small number of times. This rearrangement joins TRBV7-2 to TRBJ1-5; no reliable D call. The ends were cut back, 3 bases at V and 1 base at J, with 10 bases in the middle. Per germline, CDR1 SGHTA and CDR2 FQGNSA. The CDR3 is made up of 15 amino acids. The DNA for the CDR3 is TGTGCCAGCAGCTTGAAGGGCTCAAGCAATCAGCCCCAGCATTTT. It yields the protein CASSLKGSSNQPQHF.

The CDR3 nucleotides read TGTGCCAGCAGCCCCCTATCTAGCGGGATAAACTACGAGCAGTACTTC. This sequence encodes CASSPLSSGINYEQYF. The chain has TRBV11-2 and TRBJ2-7; TRBD2 matches 9 bases. CDR1 and CDR2 from the germline V gene are SGHAT and FQNNGV. With 5 bases clipped from V and 3 bases from J, the junction kept 11 bases outside the gene matches. The CDR3 has 16 residues.

The rearrangement uses TRBV7-6 and TRBJ2-3; D call uncertain. Germline V gives CDR1 SGHVS, CDR2 FNYEAQ. The CDR3 contains 14 residues. Trimming cost V 3 bases and J 2 bases, with 9 bases left between them. The CDR3 bases are TGTGCCAGCAGCTTTGGCTTGTACACAGATACGCAGTATTTT. This encodes CASSFGLYTDTQYF.

This chain connects TRBV10-1 to TRBJ2-4, with D hard to call. V was shortened by 4 bases and J by 0 bases, with 13 bases between the two germline ends. Germline V gene lookup returns CDR1 WNHNN and CDR2 SYGVQD (reference sequence). The CDR3 length is 16 residues. The CDR3 DNA is TGCGCCAGCAGTGGCCTACTACCTGTAGCCAAAAACATTCAGTACTTC. Encoded protein: CASSGLLPVAKNIQYF.

V gene TRBV28 combines with J gene TRBJ2-5; D gene uncertain. V was shortened by 2 bases and J by 2 bases, with 6 bases between the two germline ends. In germline, CDR1 is MDHEN, CDR2 SYDVKM. This CDR3 has 13 residues. CDR3 DNA sequence: TGTGCCAGCAGTTTAAGTGGGCAAGAGACCCAGTACTTC. It codes for CASSLSGQETQYF.

The chain links TRBV2 to TRBJ1-6, with D possibly matching TRBD1 (5 bases). Germline values: CDR1 SNHLY, CDR2 FYNNEI. This CDR3 comprises 15 residues. Between the trimmed V and J ends, which lost 2 bases and 9 bases, there was a span of 14 bases. The CDR3 DNA sequence: TGTGCCAGCAGTGAATCGCAGTTAAGGGGTTCACCCCTCCACTTT. It is translated as CASSESQLRGSPLHF.

V and J are TRBV5-4 and TRBJ2-3, with 10 nucleotides matching TRBD2. V was clipped by 3 bases and J by 5 bases; unmatched bases: 9. Germline assignment: CDR1 SGHNT and CDR2 YYREEE (reference sequence). CDR3 length: 16 amino acids. Written as DNA, the CDR3 is TGTGCCAGCAGCTCGCCCCAAAGCGGGAGGGTAGATACGCAGTATTTT. It encodes CASSSPQSGRVDTQYF.

The chain links TRBV18 to TRBJ2-3; TRBD1 matches 8 bases. This CDR3 region has 15 residues. The germline gives CDR1 KGHSH, CDR2 LQKENI. V lost 4 bases and J lost 3; bases outside the gene matches: 6. CDR3 sequence: CASSQIGQGTDTQYF. CDR3 bases: TGTGCCAGCTCACAGATTGGACAGGGAACAGATACGCAGTATTTT.

The gene calls are TRBV5-5 and TRBJ2-3; D is undetermined. This CDR3 is built from 12 residues. The germline V gene encodes CDR1 SGHKS and CDR2 YYEKEE (reference sequence). V was pared by 2 bases and J by 5 bases, with 6 bases between. CDR3 loop: CASSLLQDTQYF. The CDR3, as DNA: TGTGCCAGCAGCTTACTACAAGATACGCAGTATTTT.

The V and J genes are TRBV25-1 and TRBJ1-2; TRBD1 matches 7 bases. The CDR3 sequence is 14 residues long. J gave up 4 bases and V 5 bases, and 7 bases lay outside the gene matches. Germline V lookup: CDR1 MGHDK, CDR2 SYGVNS. CDR3 in amino acids: CASSNTGTVYGYTF. CDR3 in DNA: TGTGCCAGCAGTAATACCGGGACAGTCTATGGCTACACCTTC.

V and J are TRBV4-2 and TRBJ2-5; 9 positions agree with TRBD2. CDR1 LGHNA and CDR2 YNFKEQ come from the germline V gene. V gave up 2 bases and J gave up 2 bases; unmatched junction bases: 9. The CDR3 runs 17 residues. DNA of the CDR3: TGTGCCAGCAGCCAATGGGGGTCTAGCGGGGAACAAGAGACCCAGTACTTC. Its protein product is CASSQWGSSGEQETQYF.

The chain is built from TRBV7-8 and TRBJ2-2, with no clear D. The germline CDR1 and CDR2 sequences are SGHVS and FQNEAQ. The CDR3 has 14 amino acids. V lost 5 bases to trimming and J lost 0 bases, with 7 bases between them. The CDR3 loop is CASSPLTNTGELFF. CDR3 DNA: TGTGCCAGCAGCCCCTTAACGAACACCGGGGAGCTGTTTTTT.